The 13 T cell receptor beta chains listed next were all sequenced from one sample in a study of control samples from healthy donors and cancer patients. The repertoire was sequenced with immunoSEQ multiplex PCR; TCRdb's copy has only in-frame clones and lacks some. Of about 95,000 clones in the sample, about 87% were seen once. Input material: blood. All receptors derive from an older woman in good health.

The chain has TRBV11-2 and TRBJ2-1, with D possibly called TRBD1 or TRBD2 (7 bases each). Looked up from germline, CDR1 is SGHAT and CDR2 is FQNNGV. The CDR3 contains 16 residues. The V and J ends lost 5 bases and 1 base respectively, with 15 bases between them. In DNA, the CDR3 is TGTGCCAGCAGCCCCCGGGGGGACAGTTCCTACAATGAGCAGTTCTTC. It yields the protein CASSPRGDSSYNEQFF.

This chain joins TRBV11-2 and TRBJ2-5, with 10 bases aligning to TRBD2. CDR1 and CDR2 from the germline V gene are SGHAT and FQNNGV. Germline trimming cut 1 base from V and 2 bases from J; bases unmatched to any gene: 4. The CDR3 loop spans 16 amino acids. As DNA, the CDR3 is TGTGCCAGCAGCTTAGGGACTAGCGGTCCGCAAGAGACCCAGTACTTC. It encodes CASSLGTSGPQETQYF.

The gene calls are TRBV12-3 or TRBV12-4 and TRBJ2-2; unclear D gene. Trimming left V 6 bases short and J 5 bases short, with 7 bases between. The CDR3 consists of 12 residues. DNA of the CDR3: TGTGCCAGCAGACCCCTTACCGGGGAGCTGTTTTTT. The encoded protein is CASRPLTGELFF.

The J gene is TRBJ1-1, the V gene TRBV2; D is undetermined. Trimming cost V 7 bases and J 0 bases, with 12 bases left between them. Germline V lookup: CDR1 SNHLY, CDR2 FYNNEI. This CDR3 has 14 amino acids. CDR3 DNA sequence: TGTGCCAGCATGTCCGACGCTATGAACACTGAAGCTTTCTTT. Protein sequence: CASMSDAMNTEAFF.

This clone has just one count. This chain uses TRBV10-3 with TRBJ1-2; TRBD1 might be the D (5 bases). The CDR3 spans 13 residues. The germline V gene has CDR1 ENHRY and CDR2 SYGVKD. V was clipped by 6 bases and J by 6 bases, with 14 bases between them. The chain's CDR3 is CAISPQSGDGYTF. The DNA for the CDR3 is TGTGCCATCAGCCCGCAGTCGGGGGATGGCTACACCTTC.

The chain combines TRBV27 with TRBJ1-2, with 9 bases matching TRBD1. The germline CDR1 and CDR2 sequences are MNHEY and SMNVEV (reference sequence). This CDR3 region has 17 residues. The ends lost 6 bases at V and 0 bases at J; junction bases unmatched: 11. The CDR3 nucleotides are TGTGCCAGCAGCCTCCGTGGCCGGGACAGGGCTAACTATGGCTACACCTTC. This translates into CASSLRGRDRANYGYTF.

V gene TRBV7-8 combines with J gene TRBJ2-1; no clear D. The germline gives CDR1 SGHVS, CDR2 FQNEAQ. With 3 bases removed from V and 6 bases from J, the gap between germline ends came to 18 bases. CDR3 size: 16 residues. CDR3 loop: CASSFLDLLSPNEQFF. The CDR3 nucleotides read TGTGCCAGCAGCTTCCTGGACCTCCTTTCCCCCAATGAGCAGTTCTTC.

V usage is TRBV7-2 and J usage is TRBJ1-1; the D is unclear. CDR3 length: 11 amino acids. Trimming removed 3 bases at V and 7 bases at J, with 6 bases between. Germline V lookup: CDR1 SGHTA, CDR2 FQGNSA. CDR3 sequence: CASSFADEAFF. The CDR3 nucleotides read TGTGCCAGCAGCTTTGCCGATGAAGCTTTCTTT.

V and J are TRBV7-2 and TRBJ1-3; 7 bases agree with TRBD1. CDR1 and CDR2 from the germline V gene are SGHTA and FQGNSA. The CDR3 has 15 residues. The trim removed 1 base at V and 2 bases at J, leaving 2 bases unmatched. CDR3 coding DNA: TGTGCCAGCAGCTTAGTCCAGGGGGCTGGAAACACCATATATTTT. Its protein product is CASSLVQGAGNTIYF.

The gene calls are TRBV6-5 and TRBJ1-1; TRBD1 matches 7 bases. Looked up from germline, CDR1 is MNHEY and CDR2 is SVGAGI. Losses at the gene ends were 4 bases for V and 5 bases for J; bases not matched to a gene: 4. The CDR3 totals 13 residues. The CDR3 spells CASSSGGWTEAFF. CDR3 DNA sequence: TGTGCCAGCAGTTCAGGGGGATGGACTGAAGCTTTCTTT.

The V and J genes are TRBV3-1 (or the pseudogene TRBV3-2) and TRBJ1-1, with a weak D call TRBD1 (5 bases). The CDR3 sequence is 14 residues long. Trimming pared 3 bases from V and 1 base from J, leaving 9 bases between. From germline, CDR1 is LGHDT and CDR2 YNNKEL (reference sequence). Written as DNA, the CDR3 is TGTGCCAGCAGCCACTCCGGGGGGAACACTGAAGCTTTCTTT. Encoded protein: CASSHSGGNTEAFF.

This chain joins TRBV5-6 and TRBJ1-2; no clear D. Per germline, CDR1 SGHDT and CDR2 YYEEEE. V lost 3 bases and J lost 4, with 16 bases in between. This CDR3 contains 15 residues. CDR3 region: CASSSAWEGRYGYTF. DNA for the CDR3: TGTGCCAGCAGCTCCGCTTGGGAGGGTCGCTATGGCTACACCTTC.

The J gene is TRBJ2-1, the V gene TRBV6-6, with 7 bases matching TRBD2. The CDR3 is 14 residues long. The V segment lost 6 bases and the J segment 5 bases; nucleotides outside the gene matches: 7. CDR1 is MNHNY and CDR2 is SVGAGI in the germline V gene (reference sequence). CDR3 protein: CASSYRSGDNEQFF. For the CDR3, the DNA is TGTGCCAGCAGCTACAGGAGCGGGGACAATGAGCAGTTCTTC.